This TCR beta chain was retrieved from a study of shared clonotypes between healthy human individuals. Whole-study findings and limits: Owing to a small donor count, the genetic and exposure-history diversity represented was limited. Tissue TCR repertoires likely differ from these blood-only repertoires.

Repertoires were generated with immunoSEQ multiplex PCR, while TCRdb's copy carries only in-frame clones and drops some. The sample lists under 600,000 clones, over 75% occurring once. The V and J ends lost 6 bases and 3 bases respectively, with 18 bases between them. From germline, CDR1 is ENHRY and CDR2 SYGVKD. CDR3 length: 16 residues. Genomic DNA, for the unsorted samples, came from 75 million to 95 million PBMCs. Concerning this clone: Its antigen is as yet unknown.

This clonotype originated in a woman aged 40 to 55 in good health. Some clones in this sample may be carry-over from other donors' samples. This chain joins TRBV10-3 and TRBJ2-1; D remains ambiguous. The sequenced sample was PBMCs. The DNA for the CDR3 is TGTGCCATCAGCTCCCAAGCTTCTCGCTACTACAATGAGCAGTTCTTC. It is translated as CAISSQASRYYNEQFF.